These T cell receptor beta chains were read from a single sample in a study of T cells after yellow fever vaccination. TCRdb reanalysed the 5' RACE reads using MiXCR and keeps one entry per CDR3 protein. The sample includes fewer than 400,000 distinct CDR3 sequences, 6% to 8% seen only once; the top ten take approximately 15%. The sequenced sample was PBMCs, obtained 5 days after the yellow fever booster vaccination. The receptors shown here come from a young man who received the YFV17D yellow fever vaccine. CDR3s include the opening cysteine and the closing phenylalanine or tryptophan. A D gene is named only where the DNA matches it firmly. Where a row states a size, it is once, few, many or the class of an expanded clone; other rows omit it.

clone_size: few
j_call: TRBJ2-5
v_call: TRBV20-1
d_call: NA
cdr3_aa: CSARDRRGQETQYF
cdr3_nt: TGCAGTGCTAGAGATCGCAGAGGGCAAGAGACCCAGTACTTC

clone_size: NA
j_call: TRBJ2-7
v_call: TRBV6-5
d_call: TRBD1
cdr3_aa: CASSYGQGLYEQYF
cdr3_nt: TGTGCCAGCAGCTACGGACAGGGGTTGTACGAGCAGTACTTC

clone_size: many
j_call: TRBJ2-1
v_call: TRBV4-3
d_call: NA
cdr3_aa: CASSRDRGYGGEQFF
cdr3_nt: TGCGCCAGCAGCCGAGACCGGGGATACGGGGGTGAGCAGTTCTTC

clone_size: NA
j_call: TRBJ2-6
v_call: TRBV5-6
d_call: NA
cdr3_aa: CASSAPRGAPGANVLTF
cdr3_nt: TGTGCCAGCAGCGCACCCCGCGGGGCCCCTGGGGCCAACGTCCTGACTTTC

clone_size: few
j_call: TRBJ1-2
v_call: TRBV7-9
d_call: NA
cdr3_aa: CASSPYYTF
cdr3_nt: TGTGCCAGCAGCCCTTACTACACCTTC

clone_size: NA
j_call: TRBJ2-7
v_call: TRBV6-2/TRBV6-3
d_call: NA
cdr3_aa: CASRQQGPEQYF
cdr3_nt: TGTGCCAGCAGACAACAGGGCCCCGAGCAGTACTTC

clone_size: NA
j_call: TRBJ1-2
v_call: TRBV30
d_call: NA
cdr3_aa: CAWTGLNYGYTF
cdr3_nt: TGTGCCTGGACAGGGCTTAACTATGGCTACACCTTC

clone_size: many
j_call: TRBJ2-7
v_call: TRBV2
d_call: NA
cdr3_aa: CASSESAYEQYF
cdr3_nt: TGTGCCAGCAGTGAAAGTGCCTACGAGCAGTACTTC

clone_size: NA
j_call: TRBJ1-5
v_call: TRBV6-5
d_call: NA
cdr3_aa: CASSYSTGAENQPQHF
cdr3_nt: TGTGCCAGCAGTTACTCGACCGGGGCAGAAAATCAGCCCCAGCATTTT

clone_size: many
j_call: TRBJ1-1
v_call: TRBV5-6
d_call: NA
cdr3_aa: CASSPPFENTEAFF
cdr3_nt: TGTGCCAGCAGCCCCCCCTTTGAGAACACTGAAGCTTTCTTT

clone_size: few
j_call: TRBJ2-3
v_call: TRBV7-6
d_call: TRBD1
cdr3_aa: CASSSRGLSTDTQYF
cdr3_nt: TGTGCCAGCAGCTCCAGGGGGCTGAGCACAGATACGCAGTATTTT

clone_size: many
j_call: TRBJ1-3
v_call: TRBV28
d_call: NA
cdr3_aa: CASSLSPIHGNTIYF
cdr3_nt: TGTGCCAGCAGTTTAAGCCCCATCCATGGAAACACCATATATTTT

clone_size: many
j_call: TRBJ2-7
v_call: TRBV20-1
d_call: NA
cdr3_aa: CRPFRDPSDEQYF
cdr3_nt: TGCAGGCCCTTCCGGGACCCCTCAGACGAGCAGTACTTC

clone_size: few
j_call: TRBJ2-3
v_call: TRBV12-3/TRBV12-4
d_call: NA
cdr3_aa: CASTPGLDTQYF
cdr3_nt: TGTGCCAGCACTCCAGGATTGGATACGCAGTATTTT

clone_size: many
j_call: TRBJ2-5
v_call: TRBV6-6
d_call: TRBD1
cdr3_aa: CASTQGVQETQYF
cdr3_nt: TGTGCCAGCACTCAGGGGGTACAGGAGACCCAGTACTTC

clone_size: few
j_call: TRBJ2-1
v_call: TRBV24-1
d_call: TRBD1
cdr3_aa: CATSDLTGSNEQFF
cdr3_nt: TGTGCCACCAGTGACCTGACAGGGTCCAATGAGCAGTTCTTC

clone_size: few
j_call: TRBJ1-2
v_call: TRBV5-1
d_call: NA
cdr3_aa: CASRSSGVKGYTF
cdr3_nt: TGCGCCAGCAGGTCTAGCGGTGTGAAAGGCTACACCTTC

clone_size: few
j_call: TRBJ2-2
v_call: TRBV9
d_call: NA
cdr3_aa: CASSVASGETGELFF
cdr3_nt: TGTGCCAGCAGCGTAGCTTCGGGGGAGACCGGGGAGCTGTTTTTT

clone_size: many
j_call: TRBJ2-5
v_call: TRBV28
d_call: NA
cdr3_aa: CASSFIGGETQYF
cdr3_nt: TGTGCCAGCAGTTTTATTGGCGGAGAGACCCAGTACTTC

clone_size: NA
j_call: TRBJ2-1
v_call: TRBV29-1
d_call: NA
cdr3_aa: CSVATTQQFF
cdr3_nt: TGCAGCGTTGCGACGACACAGCAGTTCTTC

clone_size: many
j_call: TRBJ2-7
v_call: TRBV21-1
d_call: NA
cdr3_aa: CASRATSGYEQYF
cdr3_nt: TGTGCCAGCAGGGCGACTTCGGGCTACGAGCAGTACTTC

clone_size: many
j_call: TRBJ2-5
v_call: TRBV14
d_call: NA
cdr3_aa: CASSEEAVLWETQYF
cdr3_nt: TGTGCCAGCAGCGAAGAGGCGGTTTTGTGGGAGACCCAGTACTTC

clone_size: few
j_call: TRBJ2-1
v_call: TRBV24-1
d_call: NA
cdr3_aa: CATEPRASHQGNEQFF
cdr3_nt: TGTGCCACCGAACCACGCGCATCTCATCAGGGCAATGAGCAGTTCTTC

clone_size: NA
j_call: TRBJ2-1
v_call: TRBV7-6
d_call: NA
cdr3_aa: CASSGEWGGEQFF
cdr3_nt: TGTGCCAGCTCGGGAGAATGGGGAGGTGAGCAGTTCTTC

clone_size: many
j_call: TRBJ2-3
v_call: TRBV30
d_call: TRBD1
cdr3_aa: CAWSQGDRIISDTQYF
cdr3_nt: TGTGCCTGGAGTCAAGGGGACAGGATAATTTCAGATACGCAGTATTTT

clone_size: NA
j_call: TRBJ1-1
v_call: TRBV19
d_call: NA
cdr3_aa: CASSIGGSDTEAFF
cdr3_nt: TGTGCCAGTAGTATTGGGGGTTCGGACACTGAAGCTTTCTTT

clone_size: NA
j_call: TRBJ2-3
v_call: TRBV27
d_call: NA
cdr3_aa: CASEAREGGHTDTQYF
cdr3_nt: TGTGCCAGCGAGGCCAGGGAAGGGGGACACACAGATACGCAGTATTTT

clone_size: few
j_call: TRBJ1-5
v_call: TRBV23-1
d_call: NA
cdr3_aa: CASGPSEIDSNQPQHF
cdr3_nt: TGCGCCAGCGGGCCCTCGGAAATCGATAGCAATCAGCCCCAGCATTTT

clone_size: many
j_call: TRBJ2-7
v_call: TRBV4-3
d_call: TRBD2
cdr3_aa: CASSQRTSGSTYEQYF
cdr3_nt: TGCGCCAGCAGCCAGCGGACTAGCGGGAGTACCTACGAGCAGTACTTC

clone_size: few
j_call: TRBJ2-5
v_call: TRBV11-2
d_call: NA
cdr3_aa: CASSLAGAGLSAYF
cdr3_nt: TGTGCCAGCAGCTTAGCTGGGGCCGGCCTGTCTGCGTACTTC

clone_size: many
j_call: TRBJ1-4
v_call: TRBV7-9
d_call: NA
cdr3_aa: CASSLSERPEKLFF
cdr3_nt: TGTGCCAGCAGCTTATCCGAAAGGCCTGAAAAACTGTTTTTT

clone_size: many
j_call: TRBJ1-5
v_call: TRBV6-5
d_call: TRBD1
cdr3_aa: CASSLGQGQGNQPQHF
cdr3_nt: TGTGCCAGCAGTTTAGGACAGGGTCAAGGCAATCAGCCCCAGCATTTT

clone_size: many
j_call: TRBJ1-2
v_call: TRBV29-1
d_call: NA
cdr3_aa: CSVGGYTF
cdr3_nt: TGCAGCGTGGGGGGCTACACCTTC

clone_size: NA
j_call: TRBJ1-2
v_call: TRBV20-1
d_call: NA
cdr3_aa: CSARKHPGQPLYGYTF
cdr3_nt: TGCAGTGCTAGAAAGCACCCTGGACAGCCTCTCTATGGCTACACCTTC

clone_size: NA
j_call: TRBJ2-5
v_call: TRBV3-1
d_call: NA
cdr3_aa: CASSQEGVSEAQYF
cdr3_nt: TGTGCCAGCAGCCAAGAAGGTGTGTCGGAGGCCCAGTACTTC

clone_size: NA
j_call: TRBJ2-1
v_call: TRBV20-1
d_call: TRBD2
cdr3_aa: CSAQTSGRALIGNNEQFF
cdr3_nt: TGCAGTGCCCAGACCAGCGGGAGGGCCTTGATCGGGAACAATGAGCAGTTCTTC

clone_size: few
j_call: TRBJ1-5
v_call: TRBV27
d_call: TRBD1
cdr3_aa: CASSLYYHRGPNQPQHF
cdr3_nt: TGTGCCAGCAGTTTATACTATCACAGGGGGCCTAATCAGCCCCAGCATTTT

clone_size: many
j_call: TRBJ2-7
v_call: TRBV12-3/TRBV12-4
d_call: TRBD2
cdr3_aa: CASSLAGDEQYF
cdr3_nt: TGTGCCAGCAGTTTGGCGGGGGACGAGCAGTACTTC

clone_size: few
j_call: TRBJ2-7
v_call: TRBV20-1
d_call: TRBD2
cdr3_aa: CSASLPLAGSYEQYF
cdr3_nt: TGCAGTGCTAGTCTGCCCCTAGCGGGATCCTACGAGCAGTACTTC

clone_size: many
j_call: TRBJ2-1
v_call: TRBV20-1
d_call: NA
cdr3_aa: CSAREIKSGSSYNEQFF
cdr3_nt: TGCAGTGCTAGAGAAATCAAAAGCGGTTCCTCCTACAATGAGCAGTTCTTC

clone_size: NA
j_call: TRBJ2-1
v_call: TRBV6-5
d_call: TRBD1
cdr3_aa: CASSYSGPSTGGSYNEQFF
cdr3_nt: TGTGCCAGCAGTTACTCGGGTCCCTCGACAGGGGGGTCCTACAATGAGCAGTTCTTC

clone_size: NA
j_call: TRBJ2-1
v_call: TRBV20-1
d_call: NA
cdr3_aa: CSARDRNSYNEQFF
cdr3_nt: TGCAGTGCTAGAGATAGAAACAGCTACAATGAGCAGTTCTTC

clone_size: many
j_call: TRBJ2-7
v_call: TRBV20-1
d_call: TRBD2
cdr3_aa: CSAPGTSGDYEQYF
cdr3_nt: TGCAGTGCCCCCGGGACTAGCGGAGATTACGAGCAGTACTTC

clone_size: few
j_call: TRBJ2-2
v_call: TRBV7-6
d_call: NA
cdr3_aa: CASSLSAARAPGELFF
cdr3_nt: TGTGCCAGCAGCCTTAGCGCAGCCAGGGCCCCCGGGGAGCTGTTTTTT

clone_size: many
j_call: TRBJ2-7
v_call: TRBV18
d_call: TRBD2
cdr3_aa: CASRTSGGPGYEQYF
cdr3_nt: TGTGCCAGCCGCACTAGCGGTGGGCCGGGCTACGAGCAGTACTTC

clone_size: few
j_call: TRBJ2-7
v_call: TRBV6-5
d_call: NA
cdr3_aa: CASSLSSAPYEQYF
cdr3_nt: TGTGCCAGCAGTTTGTCCTCAGCCCCCTACGAGCAGTACTTC

clone_size: many
j_call: TRBJ1-1
v_call: TRBV5-1
d_call: NA
cdr3_aa: CASSEEQGANTEAFF
cdr3_nt: TGCGCCAGCAGCGAAGAACAGGGCGCGAACACTGAAGCTTTCTTT

clone_size: many
j_call: TRBJ2-5
v_call: TRBV7-2
d_call: NA
cdr3_aa: CASSLRGARETQYF
cdr3_nt: TGTGCCAGCAGCTTAAGGGGGGCGCGGGAGACCCAGTACTTC

clone_size: few
j_call: TRBJ1-5
v_call: TRBV30
d_call: NA
cdr3_aa: CAWSVRGQQPQHF
cdr3_nt: TGTGCCTGGAGTGTGAGAGGGCAACAGCCCCAGCATTTT

clone_size: few
j_call: TRBJ2-3
v_call: TRBV20-1
d_call: NA
cdr3_aa: CSARKQVGPDTQYF
cdr3_nt: TGCAGTGCTAGAAAACAGGTGGGGCCAGATACGCAGTATTTT

clone_size: many
j_call: TRBJ2-5
v_call: TRBV29-1
d_call: NA
cdr3_aa: CSVEQGPDGQETQYF
cdr3_nt: TGCAGCGTTGAGCAGGGTCCGGACGGCCAAGAGACCCAGTACTTC

clone_size: few
j_call: TRBJ1-2
v_call: TRBV12-3/TRBV12-4
d_call: TRBD1
cdr3_aa: CASSTDRVYGYTF
cdr3_nt: TGTGCCAGCAGCACGGACAGGGTCTATGGCTACACCTTC

clone_size: few
j_call: TRBJ2-5
v_call: TRBV20-1
d_call: TRBD1
cdr3_aa: CSARGEQGIEETQYF
cdr3_nt: TGCAGTGCTAGAGGGGAACAGGGGATCGAAGAGACCCAGTACTTC

clone_size: few
j_call: TRBJ2-4
v_call: TRBV7-2
d_call: NA
cdr3_aa: CASSQSLGFQNIQYF
cdr3_nt: TGTGCCAGCAGCCAAAGCTTGGGTTTCCAGAACATTCAGTACTTC

clone_size: many
j_call: TRBJ2-1
v_call: TRBV3-1
d_call: NA
cdr3_aa: CASTQVGGRGTRQFF
cdr3_nt: TGTGCCAGCACCCAAGTAGGTGGGCGGGGTACACGGCAGTTCTTC

clone_size: many
j_call: TRBJ2-2
v_call: TRBV9
d_call: NA
cdr3_aa: CASSVGLGELFF
cdr3_nt: TGTGCCAGCAGCGTCGGTCTGGGGGAGCTGTTTTTT

clone_size: many
j_call: TRBJ2-5
v_call: TRBV4-2
d_call: NA
cdr3_aa: CASSQDQGETQYF
cdr3_nt: TGTGCCAGCAGCCAAGATCAGGGAGAGACCCAGTACTTC

clone_size: many
j_call: TRBJ1-1
v_call: TRBV20-1
d_call: NA
cdr3_aa: CSASRHNSRDAFF
cdr3_nt: TGCAGTGCTAGTCGGCACAACAGTCGCGACGCTTTCTTT

clone_size: few
j_call: TRBJ2-7
v_call: TRBV9
d_call: NA
cdr3_aa: CASSVGGADEQYF
cdr3_nt: TGTGCCAGCAGCGTAGGGGGAGCTGACGAGCAGTACTTC

clone_size: NA
j_call: TRBJ2-1
v_call: TRBV7-2
d_call: TRBD2
cdr3_aa: CASSLSAGYPNEQFF
cdr3_nt: TGTGCCAGCAGCTTATCAGCGGGGTACCCTAATGAGCAGTTCTTC